These 25 T cell receptor beta chains came from one sample sequenced in a study of Ad26.COV2.S vaccination and SARS-CoV-2 variants. Some clones are missing from TCRdb's copy, which holds only in-frame ones; the method was immunoSEQ multiplex PCR. The sample has about 680,000 clones; 89% are singletons. The sample's treatment: roughly 19 received Ad26.COV2.S at low or high dose, single or two shots; five or six received placebo; per-sample allocation not given. Sampling took place 63 days after the first vaccine or placebo injection. Sequenced here: peripheral blood, sampled in a trial of Ad26.COV2.S vaccine versus placebo. Every receptor here comes from a person aged 18-60 years who received the Ad26.COV2.S COVID-19 vaccine or a placebo.

The chain has TRBV25-1 and TRBJ1-2, with 9 bases identical to TRBD1. CDR1 MGHDK and CDR2 SYGVNS come from the germline V gene. V shed 2 bases, J shed 8 bases, and the junction held 3 bases outside the gene matches. This CDR3 has 13 residues. As DNA, the CDR3 is TGTGCCAGCAGTGAACGGGGACAGGGAGGCTACACCTTC. Protein: CASSERGQGGYTF.

Comment on this clone: Additional DNA sequences in this sample encode the identical CDR3. The V gene is TRBV7-2, the J gene TRBJ1-6; no reliable D call. This CDR3 spans 11 amino acids. The V and J ends lost 1 base and 10 bases respectively, with 2 bases between them. CDR1 is SGHTA, CDR2 FQGNSA, per germline. CDR3 nucleotide sequence: TGTGCCAGCAGCTTAGACTCACCCCTCCACTTT. This encodes CASSLDSPLHF.

The chain combines TRBV6-5 with TRBJ2-3; tentatively, D is TRBD1 (6 bases). CDR1 and CDR2 from the germline V gene are MNHEY and SVGAGI. Trimming shortened V by 6 bases and J by 0 bases, and 13 bases separated the two germline ends. CDR3 length equals 15 residues. CDR3 protein: CASRARDTSTDTQYF. In nucleotides, the CDR3 is TGTGCCAGCAGAGCCCGGGACACTAGCACAGATACGCAGTATTTT.

This sequence joins TRBV11-2 and TRBJ1-1; D remains unclear. Trimming removed 8 bases at V and 1 base at J, with 11 bases between. This CDR3 is built from 13 residues. From germline, CDR1 is SGHAT and CDR2 FQNNGV. The CDR3 region is CASLPFTNTEAFF. The CDR3 DNA is TGTGCCAGCCTGCCGTTTACGAACACTGAAGCTTTCTTT.

The chain is built from TRBV18 and TRBJ2-1; 7 bases are a match to TRBD1. Per germline, CDR1 KGHSH and CDR2 LQKENI. The CDR3 contains 15 residues. J lost 3 bases, V lost 4 bases, and 6 bases had no gene match. The CDR3: CASSRRDRLYNEQFF. The CDR3 DNA sequence: TGTGCCAGCTCACGCCGGGACAGACTCTACAATGAGCAGTTCTTC.

The rearrangement links TRBV2 to TRBJ2-1; 8 bases map to TRBD2. Germline lookup yields CDR1 SNHLY and CDR2 FYNNEI. This CDR3 region has 14 residues. After removal of 6 bases from V and 10 bases from J, the junction contained 11 bases not matched to a gene. The CDR3 loop is CASSRTSRGGEQFF. In nucleotides, the CDR3 is TGTGCCAGCAGCAGGACTAGCCGGGGGGGAGAGCAGTTCTTC.

In its sample, this clone was seen once. J is TRBJ1-1 and V is TRBV19; D remains unclear. V was trimmed by 5 bases and J by 3 bases, leaving 7 bases between them. Germline CDR1 is LNHDA and CDR2 is SQIVND (reference sequence). The CDR3 covers 12 residues. The CDR3 region has the DNA TGTGCCAGTAGTCGGGGTCACACTGAAGCTTTCTTT. Translated: CASSRGHTEAFF.

This clone showed up just once. V gene TRBV6-5 combines with J gene TRBJ2-2; the D is unclear. Per the germline V gene, CDR1 is MNHEY and CDR2 is SVGAGI. This CDR3 is 16 amino acids long. V was shortened by 0 bases and J by 4 bases, with 12 bases between the two germline ends. CDR3 loop: CASSYSTVGTTGELFF. CDR3 DNA: TGTGCCAGCAGTTACTCGACTGTTGGTACCACCGGGGAGCTGTTTTTT.

This chain uses TRBV30 with TRBJ2-2; D might be TRBD1 (6 bases). The CDR3 loop spans 14 amino acids. Looked up from germline, CDR1 is GTSNPN and CDR2 is SVGIG (reference sequence). The germline V and J ends were trimmed by 3 bases and 6 bases, with 14 bases remaining between them. CDR3 amino acids: CAWSPGARPGELFF. The CDR3 region has the DNA TGTGCCTGGAGCCCAGGGGCCCGCCCCGGGGAGCTGTTTTTT. Based on the CDR3 plus reference TRBV30 and TRBJ2-2, the full variable domain is SQTIHQWPATLVQPVGSPLSLECTVEGTSNPNLYWYRQAAGRGLQLLFYSVGIGQISSEVPQNLSASRPQDRQFILSSKKLLLSDSGFYLCAWSPGARPGELFFGEGSRLTVL.

The rearrangement links TRBV14 to TRBJ2-7; D uncertain. V lost 1 base, J lost 7 bases, and 11 bases lay in between. Per the germline V gene, CDR1 is SGHDN and CDR2 is FVKESK. CDR3 length equals 13 residues. CDR3 nucleotide sequence: TGTGCCAGCAGCCAAGGGACCTTTGGGGAGCAGTACTTC. It codes for CASSQGTFGEQYF.

In DNA, the CDR3 is TGTGCCAGCAGACCTAGCGGGAGGGCCGTGGAGACCCAGTACTTC. It translates to CASRPSGRAVETQYF. This chain links TRBV27 with TRBJ2-5; 12 bases line up with TRBD2. This CDR3 comprises 15 residues. Germline V gene data show CDR1 as MNHEY and CDR2 as SMNVEV (reference sequence). The ends lost 6 bases at V and 5 bases at J; junction bases unmatched: 7.

This clone has more than one count but fewer than ten. The chain carries TRBV5-4 and TRBJ1-2; no definite D call. Trimming left V 3 bases short and J 3 bases short, with 9 bases between. Germline CDR1 and CDR2: SGHNT and YYREEE (reference sequence). CDR3 size: 13 residues. The CDR3 bases are TGTGCCAGCAGCTCGACAAGGGACTATGGCTACACCTTC. It codes for CASSSTRDYGYTF.

The chain has TRBV29-1 and TRBJ1-2; weak D call: TRBD1 (5 bases). V was pared by 4 bases and J by 2 bases, with 11 bases between. Per the germline V gene, CDR1 is SQVTM and CDR2 is ANQGSEA. There are 13 residues in the CDR3. The CDR3 DNA is TGCAGCGTTGCCCAGACAGTGAACTATGGCTACACCTTC. Residues: CSVAQTVNYGYTF.

V is TRBV2 and J is TRBJ1-2, with 7 bases matching TRBD1. This CDR3 has 13 residues. Losses at the gene ends were 4 bases for V and 5 bases for J; bases not matched to a gene: 4. Germline-derived CDR1 and CDR2 are SNHLY and FYNNEI. Written as DNA, the CDR3 is TGTGCCAGCAGTGCAGGACAGGAGTATGGCTACACCTTC. It codes for CASSAGQEYGYTF.

The count of this clone is one. V is TRBV7-2 and J is TRBJ2-1; tentatively, D is TRBD1 (5 bases). The CDR3 runs 15 residues. Per germline, CDR1 SGHTA and CDR2 FQGNSA. Trimming removed 6 bases from V and 10 bases from J, with 22 bases in between. Here the CDR3 reads CASSPLSGRVGEQFF. The CDR3 nucleotides read TGTGCCAGCAGTCCCCTGTCGGGCAGGGTCGGGGAGCAGTTCTTC.

The chain recombines TRBV5-1 with TRBJ2-2; 11 bases match TRBD2. In germline, CDR1 is SGHRS, CDR2 YFSETQ. V lost 7 bases to trimming and J lost 5 bases; unmatched junction nucleotides: 4. The CDR3 covers 14 residues. The CDR3 sequence: CASSPSGGTGELFF. The CDR3 DNA follows: TGCGCCAGCTCCCCTAGCGGGGGGACCGGGGAGCTGTTTTTT.

This clone was found a few times. V and J are TRBV12-3 or TRBV12-4 and TRBJ1-1, with 8 bases lining up with TRBD1. The trim removed 4 bases at V and 9 bases at J, leaving 4 bases unmatched. CDR3 length equals 12 residues. DNA of the CDR3: TGTGCCAGCAGTTGGACAGGGTCCCAAGCTTTCTTT. It translates to CASSWTGSQAFF.

The chain employs TRBV7-2 and TRBJ2-7, with D possibly being TRBD2 (5 bases). Between the trimmed V and J ends, which lost 4 bases and 7 bases, there was a span of 17 bases. The CDR3 is 14 residues long. Per germline, CDR1 SGHTA and CDR2 FQGNSA. The CDR3 DNA sequence: TGTGCCAGCAGCTCCGGGCCAGCTACTAGGGAGCAGTACTTC. This encodes CASSSGPATREQYF. Complete variable domain (other parts from reference TRBV7-2 and TRBJ2-7): GAGVSQSPSNKVTEKGKDVELRCDPISGHTALYWYRQSLGQGLEFLIYFQGNSAPDKSGLPSDRFSAERTGGSVSTLTIQRTQQEDSAVYLCASSSGPATREQYFGPGTRLTVT.

This chain links TRBV19 with TRBJ2-5; D gene ambiguous. The V gene's germline CDR1 is LNHDA and CDR2 SQIVND (reference sequence). The CDR3 extends over 11 amino acids. The V gene lost 10 bases and the J gene lost 5 bases, with 11 bases spanning the gap. CDR3 sequence: CATTYRETQYF. Written as DNA, the CDR3 is TGTGCCACAACCTACCGGGAGACCCAGTACTTC.

J is TRBJ2-1 and V is TRBV9; 7 positions agree with TRBD2. V dropped 3 bases and J dropped 12; count of bases not matched to a gene: 6. The germline V gene encodes CDR1 SGDLS and CDR2 YYNGEE. The CDR3 contains 12 residues. This CDR3 reads CASSASTSRQFF. The DNA for the CDR3 is TGTGCCAGCAGCGCCTCGACTAGCCGGCAGTTCTTC.

The rearrangement uses TRBV25-1 and TRBJ2-1; D is ambiguous. With 5 bases removed from V and 2 bases from J, the gap between germline ends came to 10 bases. CDR1 MGHDK and CDR2 SYGVNS come from the germline V gene. CDR3 length equals 14 residues. CDR3: CASSRQETYNEQFF. The CDR3 nucleotides are TGTGCCAGCAGTCGTCAGGAGACCTACAATGAGCAGTTCTTC.

The chain is built from TRBV19 and TRBJ2-1; D remains unclear. The V gene lost 3 bases and the J gene lost 2 bases, with 14 bases spanning the gap. The CDR3 spans 16 residues. CDR1 LNHDA and CDR2 SQIVND come from the germline V gene (reference sequence). CDR3 DNA: TGTGCCAGTAGTATCCCTTTAGCAGCAACCTACAATGAGCAGTTCTTC. This translates into CASSIPLAATYNEQFF.

The V call is TRBV25-1, the J call TRBJ1-5; the D is unclear. Germline V lookup: CDR1 MGHDK, CDR2 SYGVNS. The CDR3 covers 14 residues. V lost 3 bases, J lost 0 bases, and 6 bases lay in between. In DNA form, the CDR3 reads TGTGCCAGCAGTGACACCTATAGCAATCAGCCCCAGCATTTT. This sequence encodes CASSDTYSNQPQHF.

V is TRBV6-5 and J is TRBJ1-1, with D unresolved. V was trimmed by 0 bases and J by 3 bases, leaving 11 bases between them. CDR3 length equals 15 residues. Germline V CDR1 and CDR2: MNHEY, SVGAGI. The CDR3 spells CASSYSARLDTEAFF. CDR3 sequence (DNA): TGTGCCAGCAGTTACTCAGCCAGGTTGGACACTGAAGCTTTCTTT.

Only a few counts were recorded for this clone. The V call is TRBV19, the J call TRBJ1-1; D is unclear. V lost 7 bases and J lost 3, with 9 bases in between. Germline values: CDR1 LNHDA, CDR2 SQIVND (reference sequence). The CDR3 covers 12 residues. The CDR3 nucleotides are TGTGCCAGTAAGCCATCGGACACTGAAGCTTTCTTT. Protein: CASKPSDTEAFF.